The T cell receptor beta chain under discussion was sequenced for a study of T cell changes during pregnancy in multiple sclerosis (dated by TCRdb to between 2018 and 2021). As for the study more broadly: Changes in the T cell repertoire over the course of pregnancy were examined in this study in women with multiple sclerosis.

From its cysteine to its phenylalanine, the CDR3 spans 15 amino acids. Just the 45-base CDR3 DNA is kept, in frame starting at base 1. The library was prepared using the immunoSEQ multiplex PCR assay. TCRdb stores this immuneACCESS table with in-frame sequences only. Part of the clones is absent; in the studies checked, under half of the shortfall reflects unresolved V genes, and no reason is known for the rest. The sample has 70,000 to 90,000 clones on record, about nine tenths of them singletons. The ten largest clones capture around 3.3% of the sample. This clone was recorded only once. Its binding antigen is unknown. Within one base of it there is no much larger clone, and no base qualities were kept.

The TCR sequence derives from a female donor in good health, serving as a control in a pregnancy study. Some clones in this sample may be carry-over from other donors' samples. The sequencing here drew on PBMCs, taken in the first trimester of pregnancy. The sequence is built from TRBV21-1 and TRBJ2-3; TRBD1 is the table's D call and was not checked against the DNA. TRBV21-1 is marked as a pseudogene. The nucleotide sequence is TGTGCCAGCAGCACACCAGGGAAGAGGACAGATACGCAGTATTTT. Its protein product is CASSTPGKRTDTQYF.